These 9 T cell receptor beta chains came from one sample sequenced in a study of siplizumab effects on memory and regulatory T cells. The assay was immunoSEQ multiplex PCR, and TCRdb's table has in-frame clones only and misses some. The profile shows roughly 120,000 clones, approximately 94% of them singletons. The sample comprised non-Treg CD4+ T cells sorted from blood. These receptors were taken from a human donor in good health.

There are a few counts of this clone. This CDR3 reads CASSPPGLSGKEQFF. The DNA for the CDR3 is TGCGCCAGCAGCCCTCCGGGACTGTCGGGTAAAGAGCAGTTCTTC. The gene calls are TRBV5-1 and TRBJ2-1, with D possibly TRBD2 on 6 matching bases. The germline V gene encodes CDR1 SGHRS and CDR2 YFSETQ. Trimming removed 4 bases at V and 10 bases at J, with 21 bases between. This CDR3 comprises 15 residues.

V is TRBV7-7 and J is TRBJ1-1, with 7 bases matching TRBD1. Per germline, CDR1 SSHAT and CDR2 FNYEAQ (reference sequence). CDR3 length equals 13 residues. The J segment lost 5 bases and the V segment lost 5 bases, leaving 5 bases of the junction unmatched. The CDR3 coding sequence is TGTGCCAGCAGCCTTGACAGGGAGACTGAAGCTTTCTTT. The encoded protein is CASSLDRETEAFF.

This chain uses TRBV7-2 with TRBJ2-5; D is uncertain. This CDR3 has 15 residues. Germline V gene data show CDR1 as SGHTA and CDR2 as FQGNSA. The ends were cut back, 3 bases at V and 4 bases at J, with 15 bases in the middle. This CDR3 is CASSFVVGSGETQYF. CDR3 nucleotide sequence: TGTGCCAGCAGCTTTGTGGTGGGCTCCGGAGAGACCCAGTACTTC. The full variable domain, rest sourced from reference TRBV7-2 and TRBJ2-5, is GAGVSQSPSNKVTEKGKDVELRCDPISGHTALYWYRQSLGQGLEFLIYFQGNSAPDKSGLPSDRFSAERTGGSVSTLTIQRTQQEDSAVYLCASSFVVGSGETQYFGPGTRLLVL.

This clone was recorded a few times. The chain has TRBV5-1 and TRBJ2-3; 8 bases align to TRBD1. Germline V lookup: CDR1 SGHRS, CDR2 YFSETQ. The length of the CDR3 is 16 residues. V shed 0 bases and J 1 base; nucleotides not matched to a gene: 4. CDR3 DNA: TGCGCCAGCAGCTTGGGACAGGGGTCGGGCACAGATACGCAGTATTTT. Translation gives CASSLGQGSGTDTQYF.

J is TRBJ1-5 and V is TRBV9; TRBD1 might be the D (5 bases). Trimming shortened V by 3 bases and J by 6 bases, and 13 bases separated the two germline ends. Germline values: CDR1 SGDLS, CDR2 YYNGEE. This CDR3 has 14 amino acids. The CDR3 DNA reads TGTGCCAGCAGCGCGGACGGGGGGATTCAGCCCCAGCATTTT. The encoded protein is CASSADGGIQPQHF.

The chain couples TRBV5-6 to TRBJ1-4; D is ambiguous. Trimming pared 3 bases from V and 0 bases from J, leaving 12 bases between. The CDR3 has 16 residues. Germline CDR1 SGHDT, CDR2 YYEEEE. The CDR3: CASSYFETATNEKLFF. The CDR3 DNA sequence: TGTGCCAGCAGCTATTTCGAAACAGCAACTAATGAAAAACTGTTTTTT.

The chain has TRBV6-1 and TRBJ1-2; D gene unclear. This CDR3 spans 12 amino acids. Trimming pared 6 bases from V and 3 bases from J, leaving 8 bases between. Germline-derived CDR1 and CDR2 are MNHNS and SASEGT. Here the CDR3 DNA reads TGTGCCAGCAGCCCCCCGCACTATGGCTACACCTTC. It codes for CASSPPHYGYTF.

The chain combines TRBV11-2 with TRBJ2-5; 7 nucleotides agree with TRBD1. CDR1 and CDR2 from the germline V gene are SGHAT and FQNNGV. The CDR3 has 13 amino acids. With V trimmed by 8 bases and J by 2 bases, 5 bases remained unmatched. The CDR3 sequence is CASVRGFQETQYF. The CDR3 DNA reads TGTGCCAGCGTCAGGGGGTTTCAAGAGACCCAGTACTTC.

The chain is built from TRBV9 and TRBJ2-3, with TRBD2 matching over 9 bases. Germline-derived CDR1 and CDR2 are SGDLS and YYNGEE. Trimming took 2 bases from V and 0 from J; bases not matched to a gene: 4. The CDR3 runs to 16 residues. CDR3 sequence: CASSVTSGRSTDTQYF. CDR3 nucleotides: TGTGCCAGCAGCGTGACCAGCGGGAGGAGCACAGATACGCAGTATTTT.